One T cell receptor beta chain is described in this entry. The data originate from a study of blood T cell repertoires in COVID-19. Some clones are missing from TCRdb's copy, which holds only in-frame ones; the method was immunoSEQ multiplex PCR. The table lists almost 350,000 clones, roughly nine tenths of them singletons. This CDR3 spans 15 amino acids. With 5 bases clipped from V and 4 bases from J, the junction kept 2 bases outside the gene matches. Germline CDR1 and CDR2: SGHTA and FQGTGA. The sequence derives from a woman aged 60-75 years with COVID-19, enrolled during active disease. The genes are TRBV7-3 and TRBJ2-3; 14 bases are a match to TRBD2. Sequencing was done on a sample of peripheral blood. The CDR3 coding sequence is TGTGCCAGCAGCCCGGGACTAGCGGGGGCAGATACGCAGTATTTT. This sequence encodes CASSPGLAGADTQYF.